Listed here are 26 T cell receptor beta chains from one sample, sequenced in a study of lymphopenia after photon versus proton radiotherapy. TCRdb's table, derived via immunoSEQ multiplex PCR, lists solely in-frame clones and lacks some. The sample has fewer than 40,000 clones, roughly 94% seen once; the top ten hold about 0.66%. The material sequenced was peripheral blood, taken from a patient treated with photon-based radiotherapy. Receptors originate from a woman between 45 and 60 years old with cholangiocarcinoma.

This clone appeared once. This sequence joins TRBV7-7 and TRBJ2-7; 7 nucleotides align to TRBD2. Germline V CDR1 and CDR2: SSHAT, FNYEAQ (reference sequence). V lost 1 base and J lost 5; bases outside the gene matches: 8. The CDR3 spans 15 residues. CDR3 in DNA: TGTGCCAGCAGCTTAGTGGCGGGGGAGGTAGACGAGCAGTACTTC. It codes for CASSLVAGEVDEQYF.

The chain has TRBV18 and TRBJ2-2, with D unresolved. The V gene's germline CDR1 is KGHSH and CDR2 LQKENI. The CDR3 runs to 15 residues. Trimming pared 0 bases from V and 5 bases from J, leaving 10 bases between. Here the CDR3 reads CASSPPLGLTGELFF. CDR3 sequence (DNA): TGTGCCAGCTCACCACCGCTCGGCCTAACCGGGGAGCTGTTTTTT.

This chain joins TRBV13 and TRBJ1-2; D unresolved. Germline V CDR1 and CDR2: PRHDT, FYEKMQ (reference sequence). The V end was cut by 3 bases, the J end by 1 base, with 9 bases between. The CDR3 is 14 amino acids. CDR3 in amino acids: CASSFSRVNYGYTF. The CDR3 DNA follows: TGTGCCAGCAGCTTTTCTCGGGTTAACTATGGCTACACCTTC.

The CDR3 spells CASNGGSVYGYTF. The CDR3 DNA reads as TGTGCCAGCAACGGCGGGTCTGTCTATGGCTACACCTTC. The rearrangement joins TRBV28 to TRBJ1-2; D is unclear. Germline V gene data show CDR1 as MDHEN and CDR2 as SYDVKM. The CDR3 covers 13 residues. Trimming removed 7 bases from V and 4 bases from J, with 13 bases in between.

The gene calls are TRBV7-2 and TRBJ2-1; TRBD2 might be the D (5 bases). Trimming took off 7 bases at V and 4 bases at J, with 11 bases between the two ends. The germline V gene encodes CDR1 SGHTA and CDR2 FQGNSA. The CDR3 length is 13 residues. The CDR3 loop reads CASTEPGYNEQFF. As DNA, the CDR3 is TGTGCCAGCACCGAACCGGGGTACAATGAGCAGTTCTTC.

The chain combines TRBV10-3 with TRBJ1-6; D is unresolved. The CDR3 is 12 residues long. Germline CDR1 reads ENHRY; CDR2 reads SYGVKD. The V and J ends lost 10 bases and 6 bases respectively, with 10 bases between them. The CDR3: CATQDLNSPLHF. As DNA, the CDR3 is TGTGCCACTCAGGACCTTAATTCACCCCTCCACTTT.

The CDR3 bases are TGTGCCAGCAGCGGAGGGGGAGGGGGCTTGACAGATACGCAGTATTTT. Protein product: CASSGGGGGLTDTQYF. This chain connects TRBV9 to TRBJ2-3; perhaps D is TRBD1 or TRBD2 (7 bases each). The CDR3 is made up of 16 amino acids. Germline V CDR1 and CDR2: SGDLS, YYNGEE. Trimming took 3 bases from V and 3 from J, leaving 17 bases between them.

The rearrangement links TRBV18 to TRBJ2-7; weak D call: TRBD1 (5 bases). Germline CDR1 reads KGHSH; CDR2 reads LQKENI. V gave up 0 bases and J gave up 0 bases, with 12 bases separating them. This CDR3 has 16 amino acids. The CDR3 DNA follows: TGTGCCAGCTCACCACCGGGCAGGGTCAGCTCCTACGAGCAGTACTTC. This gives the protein CASSPPGRVSSYEQYF.

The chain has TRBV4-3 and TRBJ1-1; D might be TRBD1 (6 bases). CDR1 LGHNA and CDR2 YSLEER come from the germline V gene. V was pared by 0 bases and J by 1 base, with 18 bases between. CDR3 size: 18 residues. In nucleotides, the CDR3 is TGCGCCAGCAGCCAAGAGCGCATTCGGGGGGCTGGGAACACTGAAGCTTTCTTT. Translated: CASSQERIRGAGNTEAFF.

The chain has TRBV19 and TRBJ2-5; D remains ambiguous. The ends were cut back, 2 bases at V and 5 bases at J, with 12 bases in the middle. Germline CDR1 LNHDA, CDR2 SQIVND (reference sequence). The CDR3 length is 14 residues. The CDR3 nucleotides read TGTGCCAGTAGTATATCAGACCTCGTGGAGACCCAGTACTTC. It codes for CASSISDLVETQYF.

CDR3 bases: TGTGCCAGCAGCCAAGGACTAGCGGGGCTAGCGAACACCGGGGAGCTGTTTTTT. Protein: CASSQGLAGLANTGELFF. The V gene is TRBV7-7, the J gene TRBJ2-2; 12 bases map to TRBD2. The CDR3 is 18 residues long. V gave up 5 bases and J gave up 0 bases; unmatched junction bases: 7. The germline V gene has CDR1 SSHAT and CDR2 FNYEAQ (reference sequence).

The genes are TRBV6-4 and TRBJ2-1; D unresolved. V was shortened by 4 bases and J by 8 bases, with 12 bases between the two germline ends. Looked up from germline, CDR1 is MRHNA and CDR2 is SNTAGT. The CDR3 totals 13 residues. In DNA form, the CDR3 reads TGTGCCAGCAGTGTAGGCCTCGCCTATGAGCAGTTCTTC. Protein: CASSVGLAYEQFF.

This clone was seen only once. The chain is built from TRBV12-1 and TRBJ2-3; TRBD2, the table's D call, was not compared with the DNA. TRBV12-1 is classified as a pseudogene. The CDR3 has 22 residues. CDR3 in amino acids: CASSSRLAGGPGLYSSTDTQYF. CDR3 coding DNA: TGTGCCAGCAGCTCTCGTTTAGCGGGGGGGCCTGGACTCTATTCTAGCACAGATACGCAGTATTTT.

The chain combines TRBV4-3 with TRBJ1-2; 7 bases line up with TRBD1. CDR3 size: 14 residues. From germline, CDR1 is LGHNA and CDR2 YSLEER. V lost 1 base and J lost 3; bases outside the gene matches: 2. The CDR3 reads CASSQGTGHYGYTF. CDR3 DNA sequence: TGCGCCAGCAGCCAAGGGACAGGCCACTATGGCTACACCTTC.

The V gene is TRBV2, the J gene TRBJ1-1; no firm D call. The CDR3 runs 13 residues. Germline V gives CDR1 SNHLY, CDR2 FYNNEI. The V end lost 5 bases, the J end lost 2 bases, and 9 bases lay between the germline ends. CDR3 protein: CASSSQFNTEAFF. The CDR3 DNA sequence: TGTGCCAGCAGTTCTCAATTTAACACTGAAGCTTTCTTT.

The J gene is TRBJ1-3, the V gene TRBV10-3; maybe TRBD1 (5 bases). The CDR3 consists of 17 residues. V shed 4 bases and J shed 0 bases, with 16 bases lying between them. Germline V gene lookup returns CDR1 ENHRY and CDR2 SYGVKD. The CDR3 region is CAISATGDGNSGNTIYF. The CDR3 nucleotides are TGTGCCATCAGTGCCACCGGGGACGGAAACTCTGGAAACACCATATATTTT.

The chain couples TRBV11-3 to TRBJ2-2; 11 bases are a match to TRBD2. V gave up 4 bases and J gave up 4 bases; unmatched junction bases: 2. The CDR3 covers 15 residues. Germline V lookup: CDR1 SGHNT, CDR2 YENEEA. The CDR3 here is CASSSSGGPTGELFF. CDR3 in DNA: TGTGCCAGCAGCTCTAGCGGGGGGCCCACCGGGGAGCTGTTTTTT.

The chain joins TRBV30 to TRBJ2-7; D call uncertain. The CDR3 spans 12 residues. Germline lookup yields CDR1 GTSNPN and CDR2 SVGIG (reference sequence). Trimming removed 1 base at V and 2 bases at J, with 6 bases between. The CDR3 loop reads CAWSGSTYEQYF. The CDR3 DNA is TGTGCCTGGAGTGGAAGCACCTACGAGCAGTACTTC.

CDR3 in amino acids: CASSKDRGSYNEQFF. CDR3 nucleotides: TGCGCCAGCAGCAAGGATCGAGGGTCCTACAATGAGCAGTTCTTC. The J gene is TRBJ2-1, the V gene TRBV5-1; the D gene is possibly TRBD2 (5 bases). Looked up from germline, CDR1 is SGHRS and CDR2 is YFSETQ. The ends were cut back, 4 bases at V and 1 base at J, with 12 bases in the middle. There are 15 residues in the CDR3.

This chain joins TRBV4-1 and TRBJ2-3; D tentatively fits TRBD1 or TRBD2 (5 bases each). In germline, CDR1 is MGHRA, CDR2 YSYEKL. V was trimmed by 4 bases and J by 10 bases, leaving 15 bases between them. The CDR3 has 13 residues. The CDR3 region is CASSPGRGSPQYF. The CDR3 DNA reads TGCGCCAGCAGCCCTGGACGGGGCAGTCCGCAGTATTTT.

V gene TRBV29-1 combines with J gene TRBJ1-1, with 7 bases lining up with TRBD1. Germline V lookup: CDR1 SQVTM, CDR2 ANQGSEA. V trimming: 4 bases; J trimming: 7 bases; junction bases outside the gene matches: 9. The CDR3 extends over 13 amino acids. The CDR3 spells CSVAPTGFYEAFF. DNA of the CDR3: TGCAGCGTTGCCCCGACAGGGTTTTATGAAGCTTTCTTT.

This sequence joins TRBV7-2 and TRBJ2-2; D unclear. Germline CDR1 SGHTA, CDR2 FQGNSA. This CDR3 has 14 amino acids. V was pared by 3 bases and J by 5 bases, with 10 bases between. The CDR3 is CASSLLVETGELFF. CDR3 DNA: TGTGCCAGCAGCTTGTTGGTCGAAACCGGGGAGCTGTTTTTT.

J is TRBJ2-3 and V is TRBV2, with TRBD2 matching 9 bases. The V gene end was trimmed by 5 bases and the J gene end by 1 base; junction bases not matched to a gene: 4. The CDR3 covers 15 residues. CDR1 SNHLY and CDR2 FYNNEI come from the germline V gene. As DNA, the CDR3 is TGTGCCAGCAGTCCCCGCGGGGGGGGCACAGATACGCAGTATTTT. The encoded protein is CASSPRGGGTDTQYF.

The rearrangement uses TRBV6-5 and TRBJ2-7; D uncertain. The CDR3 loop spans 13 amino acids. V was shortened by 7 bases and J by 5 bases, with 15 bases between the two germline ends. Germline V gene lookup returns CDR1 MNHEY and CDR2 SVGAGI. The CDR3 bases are TGTGCCAGCACCGGCAACAATCCCCACGAGCAGTACTTC. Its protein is CASTGNNPHEQYF.

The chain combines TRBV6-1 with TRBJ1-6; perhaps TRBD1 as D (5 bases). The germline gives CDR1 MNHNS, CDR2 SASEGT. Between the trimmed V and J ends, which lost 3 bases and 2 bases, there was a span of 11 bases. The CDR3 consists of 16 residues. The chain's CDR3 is CASSELWGAYNSPLHF. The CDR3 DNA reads TGTGCCAGCAGTGAGTTGTGGGGCGCCTATAATTCACCCCTCCACTTT.

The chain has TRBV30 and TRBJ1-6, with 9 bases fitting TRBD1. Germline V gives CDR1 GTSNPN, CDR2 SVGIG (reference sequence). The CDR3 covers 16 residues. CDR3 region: CRGGQGRSSYNSPLHF. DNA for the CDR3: TGTAGAGGGGGACAGGGTCGGAGCTCCTATAATTCACCCCTCCACTTT.